These T cell receptor beta chains were read from a single sample in a study of blood T cells in healthy people across ages. Each CDR3 protein is one row after TCRdb ran MiXCR on the 5' RACE reads. The sample contains fewer than 1,200,000 distinct CDR3 sequences, around 25% of which appear only once. This same sample was also taken into another study, of T cells of mothers and their children.

Sequences were obtained from blood. The receptors shown here come from a girl aged 2-10 years in good health. CDR3s include the opening cysteine and the closing phenylalanine or tryptophan. D genes are given only for firm matches. Clone size is given for some rows only: seen once, a few or many times, or a class if the clone is expanded.

>14|NA|TRBV7-7|NA|TRBJ2-5
TGTGCTAGCAGCTTCACGGACCGGGAAGAGACCCAGTACTTC
CASSFTDREETQYF
>15|NA|TRBV5-1|many|TRBJ2-3
TGCGCCAGCAGCTTGGGGAGCAGCGGCACAGATACGCAGTATTTT
CASSLGSSGTDTQYF
>17|NA|TRBV4-1|NA|TRBJ1-4
TGCGCCAGCAGCCAAGAAGGTGGGGCAGGAAGAGGTGAAAAACTGTTTTTT
CASSQEGGAGRGEKLFF
>16|NA|TRBV28|many|TRBJ2-4
TGTGCCAGCAGTTTTGGTCAGGAGGGAGCCAAAAACATTCAGTACTTC
CASSFGQEGAKNIQYF
>13|TRBD2|TRBV27|NA|TRBJ2-7
TGTGCCAGCGGAGCTAGCGGGTTCTACGAGCAGTACTTC
CASGASGFYEQYF
>15|NA|TRBV4-3|NA|TRBJ1-2
TGCGCCAGCAGCCAAGAACTCGGGACTAACTATGGCTACACCTTC
CASSQELGTNYGYTF
>14|NA|TRBV7-2|NA|TRBJ1-4
TGTGCCAGTGCGAATCAGGCAACTAATGAAAAACTGTTTTTT
CASANQATNEKLFF
>15|TRBD1|TRBV5-1|NA|TRBJ2-3
TGCGCCAGCAGCTTCGAGACAGGGAATCTCGGAACGCAGTATTTT
CASSFETGNLGTQYF
>11|NA|TRBV15|few|TRBJ2-2
TGTGCCAGGGGTCTGGCCGGGGAGCTGTTTTTT
CARGLAGELFF
>17|NA|TRBV6-1|NA|TRBJ1-2
TGTGCCAGCAGTGAAAGAAGGGTAGAGCCAGTCGTCTATGGCTACACCTTC
CASSERRVEPVVYGYTF
>13|TRBD1|TRBV28|NA|TRBJ1-2
TGTGCCAGCAGCTCGGACAGGGTCGATGGCTACACCTTC
CASSSDRVDGYTF
>14|NA|TRBV12-3/TRBV12-4|few|TRBJ1-1
TGTGCCAGCGCCCCTCCGGGACAAGAGTTAGAAGCTTTCTTT
CASAPPGQELEAFF
>15|NA|TRBV25-1|many|TRBJ2-1
TGTGCCAGCAGTGAATATAGGGTGGGTTACAATGAGCAGTTCTTC
CASSEYRVGYNEQFF
>13|NA|TRBV12-3/TRBV12-4|NA|TRBJ2-1
TGTGCCAGCAGCAAAAGGGACGTTAATGAGCAGTTCTTC
CASSKRDVNEQFF
>14|NA|TRBV9|NA|TRBJ2-3
TGTGCCAGCAGTGTGGGACCAACAACAGATACGCAGTATTTT
CASSVGPTTDTQYF
>15|NA|TRBV6-5|NA|TRBJ1-3
TGTGCCAGCAGGGGGGGACGGTCTAGAGGAAACACCATATATTTT
CASRGGRSRGNTIYF
>14|NA|TRBV29-1|NA|TRBJ2-1
TGCAGCGCTCTGTTAGACATCCGATTCAATGAACAGTTCTTC
CSALLDIRFNEQFF
>14|TRBD1|TRBV12-5|few|TRBJ1-1
TGTGCTAGTGGTTTGGGACAGGGGGCTGGTGAAGCTTTCTTT
CASGLGQGAGEAFF
>15|NA|TRBV12-3/TRBV12-4|NA|TRBJ1-4
TGTGCCAGCAGTTTCGGCGGACAGACTAATGAAAAACTGTTTTTT
CASSFGGQTNEKLFF
>15|NA|TRBV5-1|NA|TRBJ1-1
TGCGCCAGCAGCTGGGACGGGGACCGGAACACTGAAGCTTTCTTT
CASSWDGDRNTEAFF
>15|TRBD1|TRBV6-6|few|TRBJ1-3
TGTGCCAGCAGTTACTCCGACAGGGGTGGAAACACCATATATTTT
CASSYSDRGGNTIYF
>11|NA|TRBV12-5|NA|TRBJ2-7
TGTGCTAGTGGACCCCTCCTCCCGGAGTACTTC
CASGPLLPEYF
>16|NA|TRBV21-1|NA|TRBJ2-2
TGTGCCAGCAGCAAAGGGTTAAGGACCAGCACCGGGGAGCTGTTTTTT
CASSKGLRTSTGELFF
>17|NA|TRBV5-1|few|TRBJ2-1
TGCGCCAGCAGCTTTACCGGGACCCCGAGCTCCTACAATGAGCAGTTCTTC
CASSFTGTPSSYNEQFF
>15|NA|TRBV7-6|NA|TRBJ2-5
TGTGCCAGCAGCCTGGGACTCTCGTACCAAGATACCCAGTACTTC
CASSLGLSYQDTQYF
>15|NA|TRBV7-3|NA|TRBJ1-5
TGTGCCAGCAGCTTAGAGGCGGCTAGCAATCAGCCCCAGCATTTT
CASSLEAASNQPQHF
>16|TRBD2|TRBV27|NA|TRBJ2-2
TGTGCCAGCGCCTTAAGGACTAGCGGGAGTACCGGGGAGCTGTTTTTT
CASALRTSGSTGELFF
>16|NA|TRBV6-2/TRBV6-3|few|TRBJ2-1
TGTGCCAGCACTCAGGCGGGACTTTACTCCTACAATGAGCAGTTCTTC
CASTQAGLYSYNEQFF
>15|NA|TRBV7-9|NA|TRBJ2-1
TGTGCCAGCAGCTTCGGCGGGGAACCAGACAATGAGCAGTTCTTC
CASSFGGEPDNEQFF
>15|NA|TRBV18|few|TRBJ2-5
TGTGCCAGCTCATACAGGGTTGGGTACCAAGAGACCCAGTACTTC
CASSYRVGYQETQYF
>16|TRBD2|TRBV7-2|NA|TRBJ2-2
TGTGCCAGCAGCCCCTCTCGCGGGAGTCCTATCGGGGAGCTGTTTTTT
CASSPSRGSPIGELFF
>15|NA|TRBV7-8|NA|TRBJ2-1
TGTGCCAGCAGCTTAGCGTGGAGCTCCTACAATGAGCAGTTCTTC
CASSLAWSSYNEQFF
>12|NA|TRBV29-1|few|TRBJ2-2
TGCAGCGTTGTCCAGCGCTACGGGGAGCTGTTTTTT
CSVVQRYGELFF
>15|NA|TRBV24-1|few|TRBJ2-1
TGTGCCACCAGTGATTTGGCGACTGGCAACAATGAGCAGTTCTTC
CATSDLATGNNEQFF
>17|TRBD1|TRBV2|NA|TRBJ1-1
TGTGCCGGGTCCTACCTTCCGGGACAGGGGGCTAACACTGAAGCTTTCTTT
CAGSYLPGQGANTEAFF
>14|NA|TRBV6-1|few|TRBJ1-2
TGTGCCAGCAGTGGAGCAGGTCTCAACTATGGCTACACCTTC
CASSGAGLNYGYTF
>11|NA|TRBV12-3/TRBV12-4|many|TRBJ2-3
TGTGCCAGCAGTTTAAGGGATACGCAGTATTTT
CASSLRDTQYF
>15|TRBD1|TRBV29-1|few|TRBJ2-1
TGCAGCGTACAACCCCGGGACAGACAATACAATGAGCAGTTCTTC
CSVQPRDRQYNEQFF
>12|NA|TRBV28|NA|TRBJ1-1
TGTGCCAGCAGTTTAGAGGCCAGAAGAGCTTTCTTT
CASSLEARRAFF
>17|TRBD2|TRBV5-1|NA|TRBJ2-5
TGCGCCAGCACTAACGGACTAGCGGGAGTTAGACAAGAGACCCAGTACTTC
CASTNGLAGVRQETQYF
>12|NA|TRBV11-2|NA|TRBJ2-2
TGTGCCAGCGGACGATCCACCGGGGAGCTGTTTTTT
CASGRSTGELFF